These 25 T cell receptor beta chains share one sample of origin, sequenced in a study of shared clonotypes between healthy human individuals. Data came from immunoSEQ multiplex PCR; TCRdb stores just in-frame clones and leaves some out. The sample includes some 980,000 clones, approximately 76% of them seen just once. Sequencing was carried out using memory CD4+ T cells sorted from blood. Noted subset: CD45RA-negative fraction. The receptor source for this set is a man aged 18 to 29 in good health.

This clone was found once. The gene calls are TRBV6-5 and TRBJ1-4; no firm D call. The V end was cut by 5 bases, the J end by 7 bases, with 14 bases between. The CDR3 length is 14 residues. From germline, CDR1 is MNHEY and CDR2 SVGAGI. CDR3 protein: CASSEQYVSEKLFF. The CDR3 DNA follows: TGTGCCAGCAGTGAGCAGTACGTTAGTGAAAAACTGTTTTTT.

The chain links TRBV19 to TRBJ2-2; D is unclear. V lost 5 bases and J lost 3, with 7 bases in between. This CDR3 region has 13 residues. CDR1 and CDR2 from the germline V gene are LNHDA and SQIVND (reference sequence). The CDR3 coding sequence is TGTGCCAGTAGTCGCCAGCACACCGGGGAGCTGTTTTTT. This encodes CASSRQHTGELFF. The full variable domain, completed using reference TRBV19 and TRBJ2-2, is DGGITQSPKYLFRKEGQNVTLSCEQNLNHDAMYWYRQDPGQGLRLIYYSQIVNDFQKGDIAEGYSVSREKKESFPLTVTSAQKNPTAFYLCASSRQHTGELFFGEGSRLTVL.

The chain joins TRBV28 to TRBJ1-2, with 9 nucleotides matching TRBD1. The CDR3 runs to 16 residues. Germline CDR1 is MDHEN and CDR2 is SYDVKM. The ends lost 6 bases at V and 5 bases at J; junction bases unmatched: 13. The CDR3 nucleotides are TGTGCCAGCAGACGAATTGGGACAGGGAGATCATATGGCTACACCTTC. Encoded protein: CASRRIGTGRSYGYTF.

The rearrangement links TRBV20-1 to TRBJ1-1; D is possibly TRBD1 (5 bases). The CDR3 is 11 residues long. Germline V gene sequence: CDR1 DFQATT, CDR2 SNEGSKA (reference sequence). Trimming removed 5 bases from V and 8 bases from J, with 12 bases in between. CDR3 sequence reads: CSASGTAEAFF. CDR3 DNA sequence: TGCAGTGCTTCTGGGACCGCGGAAGCTTTCTTT.

The chain joins TRBV2 to TRBJ2-7, with D possibly matching TRBD1 (5 bases). From germline, CDR1 is SNHLY and CDR2 FYNNEI. The CDR3 spans 14 residues. Deletions cut 2 bases from V and 3 bases from J, with 11 bases between. For the CDR3, the DNA is TGTGCCAGCAGTGAACAGGGATTCTACTACGAGCAGTACTTC. It codes for CASSEQGFYYEQYF.

J is TRBJ2-3 and V is TRBV27, with 13 bases fitting TRBD2. The CDR3 extends over 17 amino acids. Germline V CDR1 and CDR2: MNHEY, SMNVEV (reference sequence). The V and J ends lost 7 bases and 4 bases, in that order; junction bases with no gene match: 11. The CDR3 DNA is TGTGCCAGCACCCTTACCCGGACTAGCGGGAGTTCAGATACGCAGTATTTT. Its protein product is CASTLTRTSGSSDTQYF.

The chain has TRBV7-9 and TRBJ2-6; the match to TRBD2 covers 10 bases. V was clipped by 11 bases and J by 2 bases; unmatched bases: 15. CDR3 length equals 18 residues. Germline V gene sequence: CDR1 SEHNR, CDR2 FQNEAQ (reference sequence). The CDR3 DNA is TGTGCCGCGTACGAAGTTGGGCTAGCGGGAGCTGGGGCCAACGTCCTGACTTTC. Protein: CAAYEVGLAGAGANVLTF.

The J gene is TRBJ2-6, the V gene TRBV6-5; the D call may be TRBD1 or TRBD2 (6 bases each). CDR1 MNHEY and CDR2 SVGAGI come from the germline V gene. The CDR3 length is 15 residues. Trimming removed 2 bases from V and 4 bases from J, with 9 bases in between. In nucleotides, the CDR3 is TGTGCCAGCAGTTACGGGGGGCAGGGGGCCAACGTCCTGACTTTC. Its protein product is CASSYGGQGANVLTF.

This clone was counted many times. Germline and junction disagree at one end, which may indicate a read error. This rearrangement joins TRBV7-7 to TRBJ2-5; D ambiguous. This CDR3 is 13 amino acids long. CDR1 and CDR2 from the germline V gene are SSHAT and FNYEAQ (reference sequence). The CDR3 DNA sequence: TGTGCTAGCAGCTTAGGGTCGGGAGAGACCCAGTACTTC. The encoded protein is CASSLGSGETQYF.

The chain couples TRBV7-8 to TRBJ1-2; D is undetermined. Trimming removed 5 bases from V and 1 base from J, with 14 bases in between. CDR3 length equals 15 residues. CDR1 and CDR2 (germline): SGHVS, FQNEAQ. CDR3: CASSLGQTINYGYTF. The CDR3 DNA follows: TGTGCCAGCAGCCTAGGGCAGACTATTAACTATGGCTACACCTTC.

This clone was seen ten or more times. This chain uses TRBV6-1 with TRBJ2-2; D is unclear. CDR3 size: 13 residues. Germline CDR1 reads MNHNS; CDR2 reads SASEGT. Between the trimmed V and J ends, which lost 2 bases and 6 bases, there was a span of 7 bases. The CDR3 sequence: CASSELVSGELFF. The CDR3 nucleotides read TGTGCCAGCAGTGAATTGGTATCCGGGGAGCTGTTTTTT.

On this clone: An end of the junction differs from the germline gene, which may be a read error. In DNA form, the CDR3 reads TGTGCCAGCAGCCCATCCCCGGGACAGGGCATCCAATTC. Protein: CASSPSPGQGIQF. V gene TRBV14 combines with J gene TRBJ2-7; the match to TRBD1 covers 9 bases. This CDR3 is 13 amino acids long. CDR1 is SGHDN and CDR2 is FVKESK in the germline V gene.

This chain links TRBV19 with TRBJ2-5; 7 bases align to TRBD2. The CDR3 spans 13 residues. V lost 6 bases, J lost 2 bases, and 3 bases stayed unmatched. Per the germline V gene, CDR1 is LNHDA and CDR2 is SQIVND (reference sequence). Here the CDR3 reads CASRTSTQETQYF. The DNA of the CDR3 is TGTGCCAGTAGGACTAGCACACAAGAGACCCAGTACTTC.

The V and J genes are TRBV4-1 and TRBJ1-5; 7 bases are shared with TRBD1. Losses at the gene ends were 6 bases for V and 0 bases for J; bases not matched to a gene: 5. The CDR3 is made up of 15 amino acids. The germline V gene encodes CDR1 MGHRA and CDR2 YSYEKL. CDR3 protein: CASRGTDNSNQPQHF. Here the CDR3 DNA reads TGCGCCAGCAGAGGGACAGACAATAGCAATCAGCCCCAGCATTTT.

The V gene is TRBV30, the J gene TRBJ2-7; maybe TRBD2 (5 bases). Trimming removed 0 bases from V and 5 bases from J, with 20 bases in between. Germline V gives CDR1 GTSNPN, CDR2 SVGIG (reference sequence). This CDR3 contains 16 residues. CDR3 sequence: CAWSVRSGVRLHEQYF. The CDR3 DNA reads TGTGCCTGGAGTGTACGGTCCGGGGTCCGTCTCCACGAGCAGTACTTC. Full variable domain (outside the CDR3, taken from reference TRBV30 and TRBJ2-7): SQTIHQWPATLVQPVGSPLSLECTVEGTSNPNLYWYRQAAGRGLQLLFYSVGIGQISSEVPQNLSASRPQDRQFILSSKKLLLSDSGFYLCAWSVRSGVRLHEQYFGPGTRLTVT.

The J gene is TRBJ2-2, the V gene TRBV9; TRBD2 matches 7 bases. The J segment lost 7 bases and the V segment lost 7 bases, leaving 7 bases of the junction unmatched. This CDR3 region has 13 residues. Germline CDR1 is SGDLS and CDR2 is YYNGEE. The CDR3 is CASGPREHGELFF. As DNA, the CDR3 is TGTGCCAGCGGACCGCGGGAGCACGGGGAGCTGTTTTTT.

V gene TRBV2 combines with J gene TRBJ1-2, with a weak D call TRBD1 (5 bases). Trimming removed 5 bases from V and 6 bases from J, with 13 bases in between. The CDR3 spans 13 residues. Germline CDR1 SNHLY, CDR2 FYNNEI. In DNA form, the CDR3 reads TGTGCCAGCAGTCAACAGGTTCGGGATGGCTACACCTTC. Amino acid sequence: CASSQQVRDGYTF.

The J gene is TRBJ1-3, the V gene TRBV7-2; no firm D call. Germline V gene data show CDR1 as SGHTA and CDR2 as FQGNSA. This CDR3 region has 15 residues. V was clipped by 0 bases and J by 1 base, with 7 bases between them. The CDR3 nucleotides are TGTGCCAGCAGCTTAGCAGGGCGTTCTGGAAACACCATATATTTT. Translated: CASSLAGRSGNTIYF.

On this clone: Mismatch with germline at one junction end may stem from a read error. Other DNA sequences in the same sample also yield this CDR3. The V call is TRBV29-1, the J call TRBJ2-7; no clear D gene. Germline-derived CDR1 and CDR2 are SQVTM and ANQGSEA. CDR3 length equals 14 residues. The CDR3 spells CSAQFRDRVYEQYF. CDR3 sequence (DNA): TGCAGCGCCCAGTTTAGAGACCGGGTATACGAGCAGTATTTC.

The chain uses TRBV20-1 and TRBJ1-6; D unclear. The CDR3 length is 11 residues. Germline V gene data show CDR1 as DFQATT and CDR2 as SNEGSKA (reference sequence). V lost 5 bases and J lost 16, with 15 bases in between. CDR3 protein: CSAGPGVQLHF. Written as DNA, the CDR3 is TGCAGTGCTGGGCCCGGGGTTCAGCTCCACTTT.

The V call is TRBV28, the J call TRBJ1-3; weak D call: TRBD1 (6 bases). Trimming left V 4 bases short and J 2 bases short, with 12 bases between. CDR3 size: 15 residues. From germline, CDR1 is MDHEN and CDR2 SYDVKM. The CDR3: CASSWGGGTGNTIYF. The DNA of the CDR3 is TGTGCCAGCAGTTGGGGAGGGGGGACTGGAAACACCATATATTTT.

Concerning this clone itself: At the DNA level, this CDR3 is encoded by other sequences in the same sample as well. The chain employs TRBV6-4 and TRBJ2-1; no clear D gene. This CDR3 contains 15 residues. The V and J ends lost 0 bases and 0 bases respectively, with 6 bases between them. Germline CDR1 MRHNA, CDR2 SNTAGT. CDR3 DNA sequence: TGTGCCAGCAGTGACTCAGGAAGCTCCTACAATGAGCAGTTCTTC. It specifies CASSDSGSSYNEQFF.

This sequence joins TRBV28 and TRBJ1-2, with 7 bases fitting TRBD1. V lost 10 bases to trimming and J lost 3 bases; unmatched junction nucleotides: 5. CDR1 and CDR2 (germline): MDHEN, SYDVKM. The CDR3 extends over 12 amino acids. CDR3 coding DNA: TGTGCCATCATAACAGGGGACTATGGCTACACCTTC. Encoded protein: CAIITGDYGYTF.

The chain combines TRBV18 with TRBJ2-5, with 10 bases identical to TRBD1. Germline V lookup: CDR1 KGHSH, CDR2 LQKENI. J gave up 4 bases and V 3 bases, and 2 bases lay outside the gene matches. This CDR3 is 14 amino acids long. The CDR3 coding sequence is TGTGCCAGCTCACCGACAGGGGGCGGAGAGACCCAGTACTTC. Amino acid sequence: CASSPTGGGETQYF.

The sample holds a few counts of this clone. This rearrangement joins TRBV5-1 to TRBJ1-4; no reliable D call. Germline V gives CDR1 SGHRS, CDR2 YFSETQ. With 5 bases removed from V and 3 bases from J, the gap between germline ends came to 8 bases. The CDR3 has 13 amino acids. This CDR3 is CASSREANEKLFF. CDR3 sequence (DNA): TGCGCCAGCAGTCGGGAGGCTAATGAAAAACTGTTTTTT. The whole variable domain, filled in from reference TRBV5-1 and TRBJ1-4, reads KAGVTQTPRYLIKTRGQQVTLSCSPISGHRSVSWYQQTPGQGLQFLFEYFSETQRNKGNFPGRFSGRQFSNSRSEMNVSTLELGDSALYLCASSREANEKLFFGSGTQLSVL.